Below are 26 T cell receptor beta chains sequenced from a single sample in a study of blood T cell repertoires in COVID-19. The repertoire was sequenced with immunoSEQ multiplex PCR; TCRdb's copy has only in-frame clones and lacks some. The table has about 86,000 clones, around four fifths seen once. What was sequenced was peripheral blood. These receptors all stem from a man aged 70 or older with acute or convalescent COVID-19.

V and J are TRBV5-1 and TRBJ2-3; 7 bases fit TRBD1. Looked up from germline, CDR1 is SGHRS and CDR2 is YFSETQ. The V segment lost 4 bases and the J segment 3 bases; nucleotides outside the gene matches: 8. The CDR3 has 15 residues. The CDR3 sequence is CASSASGGSTDTQYF. CDR3 sequence (DNA): TGCGCCAGCAGCGCTTCAGGGGGTTCAACAGATACGCAGTATTTT.

This sequence joins TRBV3-1 (or the pseudogene TRBV3-2) and TRBJ1-1; 8 bases fit TRBD1. The junction had 4 bases not matched to a gene; V was cut back by 4 bases and J by 3 bases. This CDR3 comprises 14 residues. Per the germline V gene, CDR1 is LGHDT and CDR2 is YNNKEL (reference sequence). CDR3 sequence: CASSPDRVYTEAFF. For the CDR3, the DNA is TGTGCCAGCAGCCCGGACAGGGTTTACACTGAAGCTTTCTTT.

V gene TRBV18 combines with J gene TRBJ2-3, with unresolved D. Trimming took off 2 bases at V and 0 bases at J, with 12 bases between the two ends. The CDR3 spans 16 residues. Germline CDR1 is KGHSH and CDR2 is LQKENI. CDR3 in amino acids: CASSPDTASSTDTQYF. The CDR3 DNA is TGTGCCAGCTCACCAGACACAGCCTCTAGCACAGATACGCAGTATTTT.

The chain is built from TRBV20-1 and TRBJ2-3, with TRBD2 matching 12 bases. Losses at the gene ends were 3 bases for V and 3 bases for J; bases not matched to a gene: 1. CDR1 and CDR2 (germline): DFQATT, SNEGSKA (reference sequence). CDR3 length: 14 residues. The CDR3 bases are TGCAGTGCTAGTGGACTAGCGGGGACAGATACGCAGTATTTT. Translation: CSASGLAGTDTQYF.

The chain joins TRBV20-1 to TRBJ2-7; maybe TRBD2 (5 bases). The CDR3 is 13 residues long. The V gene's germline CDR1 is DFQATT and CDR2 SNEGSKA (reference sequence). Deletions cut 3 bases from V and 4 bases from J, with 13 bases between. CDR3 DNA sequence: TGCAGTGCTAGTGGCTCGAGGGAATACGAGCAGTACTTC. Translation: CSASGSREYEQYF.

The V and J genes are TRBV15 and TRBJ2-5; maybe TRBD1 (6 bases). Between the trimmed V and J ends, which lost 2 bases and 5 bases, there was a span of 9 bases. CDR1 and CDR2 (germline): LNHNV, YYDKDF (reference sequence). This CDR3 region has 13 residues. In DNA form, the CDR3 reads TGTGCCACCAGCAGACCCAGGGGCGAGACCCAGTACTTC. Translation: CATSRPRGETQYF.

The chain uses TRBV3-1 (or the pseudogene TRBV3-2) and TRBJ1-6; TRBD1 aligns across 8 bases. V lost 6 bases and J lost 8; bases outside the gene matches: 12. CDR1 and CDR2 (germline): LGHDT, YNNKEL (reference sequence). The CDR3 spans 16 residues. DNA of the CDR3: TGTGCCAGCAGTCCACAACCGACAGGGGCCTATTCACCCCTCCACTTT. Encoded protein: CASSPQPTGAYSPLHF.

The rearrangement links TRBV27 to TRBJ1-5; a possible D gene is TRBD1 (5 bases). This CDR3 comprises 14 residues. Trimming removed 2 bases at V and 3 bases at J, with 8 bases between. The germline V gene encodes CDR1 MNHEY and CDR2 SMNVEV (reference sequence). The CDR3 DNA sequence: TGTGCCAGCAGTTTAGGGGGGTCCAATCAGCCCCAGCATTTT. The encoded protein is CASSLGGSNQPQHF.

The chain links TRBV28 to TRBJ1-2; 9 bases fit TRBD1. This CDR3 comprises 14 residues. With V trimmed by 7 bases and J by 3 bases, 6 bases remained unmatched. Germline V gene lookup returns CDR1 MDHEN and CDR2 SYDVKM. The CDR3 coding sequence is TGTGCCAGCACCCCGGGACAGGGTTACTATGGCTACACCTTC. As protein: CASTPGQGYYGYTF.

The chain uses TRBV5-1 and TRBJ1-1; 7 positions match TRBD1. This CDR3 has 15 amino acids. Germline-derived CDR1 and CDR2 are SGHRS and YFSETQ. V gave up 5 bases and J gave up 4 bases; unmatched junction bases: 11. CDR3 in DNA: TGCGCCAGCAGGAATGAGGGGGCGTTGGGCACTGAAGCTTTCTTT. Amino acid sequence: CASRNEGALGTEAFF.

This clone was counted a single time. The rearrangement uses TRBV4-1 and TRBJ2-5, with 9 bases that match TRBD2. V lost 3 bases and J lost 5; bases outside the gene matches: 7. The CDR3 contains 15 residues. In germline, CDR1 is MGHRA, CDR2 YSYEKL. CDR3: CASSQGSGGRETQYF. The CDR3 DNA is TGCGCCAGCAGCCAGGGTAGCGGGGGCCGGGAGACCCAGTACTTC.

The chain couples TRBV7-9 to TRBJ1-6; 8 bases line up with TRBD1. CDR1 is SEHNR and CDR2 is FQNEAQ in the germline V gene (reference sequence). Trimming took 4 bases from V and 8 from J; bases not matched to a gene: 7. The CDR3 loop spans 15 amino acids. The CDR3 region has the DNA TGTGCCAGCAGCTCCTGGACAGGGTTCGATTCACCCCTCCACTTT. This encodes CASSSWTGFDSPLHF.

The chain is built from TRBV4-1 and TRBJ2-2, with TRBD2 identical over 10 bases. The V gene's germline CDR1 is MGHRA and CDR2 YSYEKL. Trimming at V came to 2 bases and at J to 1 base, leaving 1 base not matched to a gene. This CDR3 spans 16 amino acids. CDR3 nucleotide sequence: TGCGCCAGCAGCCAAAGACTAGCGGGGAACACCGGGGAGCTGTTTTTT. Translation: CASSQRLAGNTGELFF.

V gene TRBV6-2 or TRBV6-3 combines with J gene TRBJ1-5; the D gene is possibly TRBD1 (5 bases). Germline V lookup: CDR1 MNHEY, CDR2 SVGEGT. CDR3 size: 16 residues. Trimming took 0 bases from V and 0 from J, leaving 9 bases between them. CDR3 DNA: TGTGCCAGCAGTTACTCTGGGGGGGATAGCAATCAGCCCCAGCATTTT. Protein sequence: CASSYSGGDSNQPQHF.

A single count supports this clone. This sequence joins TRBV11-3 and TRBJ2-3; weak D call: TRBD2 (6 bases). V was shortened by 6 bases and J by 0 bases, with 25 bases between the two germline ends. The CDR3 is 19 amino acids. Germline-derived CDR1 and CDR2 are SGHNT and YENEEA. The CDR3 here is CASSPLRLAVSKSTDTQYF. For the CDR3, the DNA is TGTGCCAGCAGTCCTCTAAGATTAGCGGTTAGCAAGAGCACAGATACGCAGTATTTT. Using reference TRBV11-3 and TRBJ2-3 for the parts outside the CDR3, the full variable domain is EAGVVQSPRYKIIEKKQPVAFWCNPISGHNTLYWYLQNLGQGPELLIRYENEEAVDDSQLPKDRFSAERLKGVDSTLKIQPAELGDSAVYLCASSPLRLAVSKSTDTQYFGPGTRLTVL.

The CDR3 sequence: CASSPGQYNTEAFF. Here the CDR3 DNA reads TGTGCCAGCTCACCCGGACAATACAACACTGAAGCTTTCTTT. The rearrangement uses TRBV18 and TRBJ1-1; D is perhaps TRBD1 (5 bases). The V gene's germline CDR1 is KGHSH and CDR2 LQKENI. Trimming stripped 3 bases from V and 2 bases from J, with 10 bases between. The CDR3 loop spans 14 amino acids.

This clone has just one count. This chain uses TRBV5-4 with TRBJ2-5; TRBD1 agrees at 9 bases. Trimming removed 4 bases from V and 5 bases from J; junction bases left unmatched: 6. CDR1 SGHNT and CDR2 YYREEE come from the germline V gene (reference sequence). This CDR3 has 14 amino acids. The CDR3 DNA follows: TGTGCCAGCAGCCTACAGGGGGCTTCGGAGACCCAGTACTTC. As protein: CASSLQGASETQYF.

The V and J genes are TRBV11-2 and TRBJ2-1; 7 nucleotides match TRBD2. Per germline, CDR1 SGHAT and CDR2 FQNNGV. This CDR3 spans 17 amino acids. The V segment lost 1 base and the J segment 5 bases; nucleotides outside the gene matches: 11. CDR3 bases: TGTGCCAGCAGCTTAGTGATCAGCGGGGACTTAAACAATGAGCAGTTCTTC. This translates into CASSLVISGDLNNEQFF.

This chain uses TRBV2 with TRBJ2-2; D is perhaps TRBD2 (5 bases). CDR3 length: 12 residues. V dropped 6 bases and J dropped 6 bases, with 8 bases sitting between them. The V gene's germline CDR1 is SNHLY and CDR2 FYNNEI. CDR3 sequence (DNA): TGTGCCAGCAGCGGGGTGGCCGGGGAGCTGTTTTTT. Translated: CASSGVAGELFF.

This clone was detected once. The chain joins TRBV28 to TRBJ2-2, with D perhaps matching TRBD2 (6 bases). The germline V gene encodes CDR1 MDHEN and CDR2 SYDVKM. The germline V and J ends were trimmed by 6 bases and 5 bases, with 10 bases remaining between them. This CDR3 region has 13 residues. The CDR3 region has the DNA TGTGCCAGCAGCCGTGGAGGGACCGGGGAGCTGTTTTTT. It encodes CASSRGGTGELFF.

The chain uses TRBV14 and TRBJ2-5; no firm D call. The germline V gene encodes CDR1 SGHDN and CDR2 FVKESK. This CDR3 has 14 amino acids. Trimming stripped 3 bases from V and 5 bases from J, with 13 bases between. CDR3 sequence: CASSQLGRRETQYF. The CDR3 coding sequence is TGTGCCAGCAGCCAGCTAGGTCGGCGGGAGACCCAGTACTTC.

The V gene is TRBV9, the J gene TRBJ2-5; TRBD2 aligns across 8 bases. Germline CDR1 is SGDLS and CDR2 is YYNGEE. The CDR3 extends over 15 amino acids. After removal of 6 bases from V and 6 bases from J, the junction contained 13 bases not matched to a gene. DNA of the CDR3: TGTGCCAGCAATCGGGGACTAGATTATATGAAGACCCAGTACTTC. As protein: CASNRGLDYMKTQYF.

The DNA of the CDR3 is TGTGCCAGTAGTATTGGACAGGGCGTCTCCTACAATGAGCAGTTCTTC. Translated, it gives CASSIGQGVSYNEQFF. This chain connects TRBV19 to TRBJ2-1; 8 bases line up with TRBD1. Trimming cost V 3 bases and J 0 bases; bases outside gene matches: 4. Per germline, CDR1 LNHDA and CDR2 SQIVND (reference sequence). There are 16 residues in the CDR3.

V and J are TRBV6-1 and TRBJ1-5, with 7 positions matching TRBD1. The J segment lost 1 base and the V segment lost 2 bases, leaving 14 bases of the junction unmatched. Looked up from germline, CDR1 is MNHNS and CDR2 is SASEGT. The CDR3 is 19 residues long. CDR3 in DNA: TGTGCCAGCAGTGAATCGACAGGGAAAGTCGGGATAAGCAATCAGCCCCAGCATTTT. Protein sequence: CASSESTGKVGISNQPQHF.

The chain joins TRBV4-1 to TRBJ2-1, with D possibly TRBD1 on 6 matching bases. The CDR3 totals 16 residues. V dropped 0 bases and J dropped 0 bases, with 9 bases sitting between them. Germline V CDR1 and CDR2: MGHRA, YSYEKL. The CDR3 DNA is TGCGCCAGCAGCCAAGAGGCAGGGGCCTCCTACAATGAGCAGTTCTTC. Translating it yields CASSQEAGASYNEQFF.

V and J are TRBV14 and TRBJ2-1, with TRBD2 matching 8 bases. Trimming took 0 bases from V and 6 from J; bases not matched to a gene: 7. Germline CDR1 reads SGHDN; CDR2 reads FVKESK. The CDR3 loop spans 16 amino acids. This chain's CDR3 is CASSQDLGLAGNEQFF. CDR3 in DNA: TGTGCCAGCAGCCAAGATCTTGGTCTAGCGGGCAATGAGCAGTTCTTC.